The next 20 T cell receptor beta chains were all read from a single sample in a study of blood T cell repertoires in COVID-19. The repertoire was sequenced with immunoSEQ multiplex PCR; TCRdb's copy has only in-frame clones and lacks some. The profile shows about 20,000 clones, roughly 91% of them singletons. Sequenced input: peripheral blood. These receptors were taken from a human donor in a cohort sampled during active COVID-19.

The chain carries TRBV11-2 and TRBJ2-2; 10 bases fit TRBD1. The V segment lost 5 bases and the J segment 6 bases; nucleotides outside the gene matches: 6. Germline V gives CDR1 SGHAT, CDR2 FQNNGV. This CDR3 has 15 amino acids. The CDR3 bases are TGTGCCAGCAGCCCCCGGGACAGGGGTTCCGGGGAGCTGTTTTTT. This sequence encodes CASSPRDRGSGELFF.

V gene TRBV7-2 combines with J gene TRBJ1-5; D is undetermined. Looked up from germline, CDR1 is SGHTA and CDR2 is FQGNSA. The germline V and J ends were trimmed by 3 bases and 7 bases, with 7 bases remaining between them. The CDR3 sequence is 12 residues long. The CDR3 spells CASSLAGQPQHF. In DNA, the CDR3 is TGTGCCAGCAGCTTGGCGGGGCAGCCCCAGCATTTT.

The chain joins TRBV18 to TRBJ2-7, with 10 positions matching TRBD1. Germline V gene lookup returns CDR1 KGHSH and CDR2 LQKENI. V gave up 5 bases and J gave up 6 bases; unmatched junction bases: 16. CDR3 length equals 17 residues. The CDR3 DNA reads as TGTGCCAGCTCATCGAAACAAACCGGGACAGGGGTCGGCGAGCAGTACTTC. Translation: CASSSKQTGTGVGEQYF.

V is TRBV12-3 or TRBV12-4 and J is TRBJ1-2; weak D call: TRBD1 (6 bases). The CDR3 loop spans 12 amino acids. V lost 7 bases and J 6 bases, leaving 12 bases between the germline ends. CDR3 sequence (DNA): TGTGCCAGCACCCGTGGACAGCATGGCTACACCTTC. Residues: CASTRGQHGYTF.

The chain combines TRBV3-1 (or the pseudogene TRBV3-2) with TRBJ1-3; the D is unclear. The CDR3 spans 16 residues. The V and J ends lost 0 bases and 3 bases respectively, with 12 bases between them. Germline-derived CDR1 and CDR2 are LGHDT and YNNKEL (reference sequence). Here the CDR3 DNA reads TGTGCCAGCAGCCAAGATACCGGCAGGAATGGAAACACCATATATTTT. Protein sequence: CASSQDTGRNGNTIYF.

The chain uses TRBV29-1 and TRBJ2-2; 8 bases fit TRBD2. The germline V gene has CDR1 SQVTM and CDR2 ANQGSEA. J gave up 1 base and V 6 bases, and 4 bases lay outside the gene matches. CDR3 length: 14 residues. The CDR3 region has the DNA TGCAGCGTCGCCGGGACTAGGAACACCGGGGAGCTGTTTTTT. Translating gives CSVAGTRNTGELFF.

The chain links TRBV11-2 to TRBJ2-7; 11 positions agree with TRBD2. The germline V gene encodes CDR1 SGHAT and CDR2 FQNNGV. V shed 3 bases, J shed 2 bases, and the junction held 6 bases outside the gene matches. This CDR3 contains 16 residues. The CDR3 bases are TGTGCCAGCAGCTTGAGGCCGACTAGCGGGACCTACGAGCAGTACTTC. Encoded protein: CASSLRPTSGTYEQYF.

This rearrangement joins TRBV30 to TRBJ1-5, with 8 bases that match TRBD1. With 3 bases clipped from V and 6 bases from J, the junction kept 7 bases outside the gene matches. Germline CDR1 GTSNPN, CDR2 SVGIG (reference sequence). CDR3 length: 14 residues. In DNA, the CDR3 is TGTGCCTGGAGCGCAGGGGGCGGGATTCAGCCCCAGCATTTT. Translating it yields CAWSAGGGIQPQHF. Looking up the rest from reference TRBV30 and TRBJ1-5 gives the full variable domain: SQTIHQWPATLVQPVGSPLSLECTVEGTSNPNLYWYRQAAGRGLQLLFYSVGIGQISSEVPQNLSASRPQDRQFILSSKKLLLSDSGFYLCAWSAGGGIQPQHFGDGTRLSIL.

The V and J genes are TRBV23-1 and TRBJ2-3, with 11 bases aligning to TRBD2. TRBV23-1 is identified as an open reading frame with a role that is uncertain. After removal of 10 bases from V and 6 bases from J, the junction contained 15 bases not matched to a gene. CDR3 length: 16 amino acids. This chain's CDR3 is CATDGTSGSWVDTQYF. The CDR3 nucleotides read TGCGCCACGGACGGGACTAGCGGCTCCTGGGTGGATACGCAGTATTTT.

V gene TRBV27 combines with J gene TRBJ2-1; 8 bases agree with TRBD1. Germline values: CDR1 MNHEY, CDR2 SMNVEV (reference sequence). The CDR3 consists of 15 residues. With V trimmed by 0 bases and J by 10 bases, 8 bases remained unmatched. The CDR3 bases are TGTGCCAGCAGTTTATCGGGAGGCACAGGGGGGGAGCAGTTCTTC. It translates to CASSLSGGTGGEQFF.

The rearrangement joins TRBV5-1 to TRBJ1-2, with 7 positions matching TRBD1. The CDR3 contains 14 residues. Unmatched junction bases numbered 5, after V lost 5 bases and J lost 1 base. Germline V gene lookup returns CDR1 SGHRS and CDR2 YFSETQ. Here the CDR3 reads CASRRDSFNYGYTF. Written as DNA, the CDR3 is TGCGCCAGCAGACGGGACAGTTTTAACTATGGCTACACCTTC.

This rearrangement joins TRBV29-1 to TRBJ1-2, with D possibly matching TRBD1 (5 bases). Germline V gene sequence: CDR1 SQVTM, CDR2 ANQGSEA. The CDR3 length is 12 residues. Trimming removed 3 bases at V and 6 bases at J, with 11 bases between. DNA for the CDR3: TGCAGCGTTGATGGAGGGGTGAATGGCTACACCTTC. Protein sequence: CSVDGGVNGYTF.

The V call is TRBV7-2, the J call TRBJ2-3; TRBD2 matches at 15 bases. The CDR3 is 18 amino acids. V shed 5 bases and J 6 bases; nucleotides not matched to a gene: 12. Germline values: CDR1 SGHTA, CDR2 FQGNSA. The CDR3 DNA reads TGTGCCAGCAGCCTAATTCGGACTAGCGGGGGGGCGAGGGATACGCAGTATTTT. As protein: CASSLIRTSGGARDTQYF.

CDR3 region: CASSPRRPGELFF. The CDR3 region has the DNA TGTGCCAGCAGCCCGAGGCGCCCCGGGGAGCTGTTTTTT. The chain is built from TRBV5-4 and TRBJ2-2; D gene unclear. Looked up from germline, CDR1 is SGHNT and CDR2 is YYREEE (reference sequence). CDR3 length equals 13 residues. Trimming cost V 4 bases and J 6 bases, with 10 bases left between them.

The chain combines TRBV7-2 with TRBJ2-1; 8 bases match TRBD2. The V segment lost 1 base and the J segment 0 bases; nucleotides outside the gene matches: 5. Germline V gives CDR1 SGHTA, CDR2 FQGNSA. This CDR3 is 17 amino acids long. The CDR3 DNA sequence: TGTGCCAGCAGCTTAGTAGGCGGGGGGAGCTCCTACAATGAGCAGTTCTTC. Translated, it gives CASSLVGGGSSYNEQFF.

The chain employs TRBV20-1 and TRBJ2-2; 9 bases fit TRBD1. This CDR3 has 15 residues. V trimming: 3 bases; J trimming: 5 bases; junction bases outside the gene matches: 7. Germline V CDR1 and CDR2: DFQATT, SNEGSKA (reference sequence). The CDR3 sequence is CSASQLQGATGELFF. CDR3 nucleotides: TGCAGTGCTAGTCAGTTACAGGGGGCGACCGGGGAGCTGTTTTTT.

The J gene is TRBJ2-5, the V gene TRBV2; possibly TRBD1 for D (6 bases). Looked up from germline, CDR1 is SNHLY and CDR2 is FYNNEI. This CDR3 region has 14 residues. V gave up 3 bases and J gave up 1 base, with 9 bases separating them. This CDR3 reads CASSEGTIQETQYF. In DNA form, the CDR3 reads TGTGCCAGCAGTGAGGGGACAATCCAAGAGACCCAGTACTTC.

This clone showed up just once. CDR3 region: CASSLSGRKRMNTEAFF. The DNA for the CDR3 is TGTGCCAGCAGTTTATCGGGCAGGAAACGTATGAACACTGAAGCTTTCTTT. The chain is built from TRBV27 and TRBJ1-1; D ambiguous. The germline V gene has CDR1 MNHEY and CDR2 SMNVEV (reference sequence). The V gene lost 0 bases and the J gene lost 0 bases, with 14 bases spanning the gap. The CDR3 spans 17 residues.

This clone was seen more than once but under ten times. The gene calls are TRBV7-2 and TRBJ1-5, with D possibly TRBD1 on 5 matching bases. This CDR3 has 15 residues. Trimming pared 2 bases from V and 6 bases from J, leaving 14 bases between. The germline V gene has CDR1 SGHTA and CDR2 FQGNSA. This chain's CDR3 is CASSLTDSLSQPQHF. CDR3 in DNA: TGTGCCAGCAGCTTAACCGACAGCCTGAGTCAGCCCCAGCATTTT. The full variable domain, completed using reference TRBV7-2 and TRBJ1-5, is GAGVSQSPSNKVTEKGKDVELRCDPISGHTALYWYRQSLGQGLEFLIYFQGNSAPDKSGLPSDRFSAERTGGSVSTLTIQRTQQEDSAVYLCASSLTDSLSQPQHFGDGTRLSIL.

The rearrangement joins TRBV28 to TRBJ2-7; TRBD2 matches 11 bases. Trimming at V came to 2 bases and at J to 4 bases, leaving 4 bases not matched to a gene. The CDR3 sequence is 15 residues long. Germline V CDR1 and CDR2: MDHEN, SYDVKM. In nucleotides, the CDR3 is TGTGCCAGCAGTTTAGTGTCTAGCGGGAGGTACGAGCAGTACTTC. It encodes CASSLVSSGRYEQYF.